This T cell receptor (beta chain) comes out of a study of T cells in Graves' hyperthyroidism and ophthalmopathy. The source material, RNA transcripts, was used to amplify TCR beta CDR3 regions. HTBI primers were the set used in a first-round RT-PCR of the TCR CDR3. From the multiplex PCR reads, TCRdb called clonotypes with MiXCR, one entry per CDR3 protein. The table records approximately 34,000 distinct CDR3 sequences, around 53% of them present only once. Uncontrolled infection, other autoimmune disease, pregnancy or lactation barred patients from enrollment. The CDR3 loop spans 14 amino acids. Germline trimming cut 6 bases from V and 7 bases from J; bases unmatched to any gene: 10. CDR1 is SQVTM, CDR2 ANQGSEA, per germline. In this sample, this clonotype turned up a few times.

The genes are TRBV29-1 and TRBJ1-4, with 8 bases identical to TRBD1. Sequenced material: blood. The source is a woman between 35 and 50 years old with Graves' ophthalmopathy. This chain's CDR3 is CSVAIRGRGEKLFF. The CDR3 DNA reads TGCAGCGTCGCCATCAGGGGGCGGGGTGAAAAACTGTTTTTT.